The 29 T cell receptor beta chains presented below share a single source sample, sequenced in a study of identical twins. MiXCR, applied by TCRdb to the 5' RACE reads, yields one record per CDR3 protein. Among hundreds of thousands of distinct CDR3 sequences listed, roughly 18% were seen once. These data were likewise used in another study, on T cells expressing NK-cell markers.

Sequencing was carried out using PBMCs. These receptors were collected from a woman younger than 30 in good health.

This clonotype came up a few times. The J gene is TRBJ2-7, the V gene TRBV20-1; perhaps D is TRBD1 or TRBD2 (5 bases each). Trimming cost V 0 bases and J 2 bases, with 17 bases left between them. The V gene's germline CDR1 is DFQATT and CDR2 SNEGSKA (reference sequence). CDR3 length: 16 residues. The CDR3 bases are TGCAGTGCTAGAGAGACCGGGACCCCAATTGCCTACGAGCAGTACTTC. It encodes CSARETGTPIAYEQYF.

This clonotype was detected only a few times. The genes are TRBV6-1 and TRBJ2-3; 10 nucleotides match TRBD1. The J segment lost 4 bases and the V segment lost 10 bases, leaving 8 bases of the junction unmatched. Germline-derived CDR1 and CDR2 are MNHNS and SASEGT. The CDR3 has 14 residues. CDR3 DNA sequence: TGTGCCACCCACGGGACAGGGGTAGCAGATACGCAGTATTTT. Translation: CATHGTGVADTQYF.

This clonotype was observed a few times. The V gene is TRBV5-6, the J gene TRBJ2-2; tentatively, D is TRBD1 or TRBD2 (5 bases each). The CDR3 runs to 15 residues. V lost 3 bases and J 5 bases, leaving 14 bases between the germline ends. Germline-derived CDR1 and CDR2 are SGHDT and YYEEEE. The CDR3 region is CASSSRDGYTGELFF. Here the CDR3 DNA reads TGTGCCAGCAGCTCCCGGGACGGATATACCGGGGAGCTGTTTTTT.

The V and J genes are TRBV12-3 or TRBV12-4 and TRBJ1-5; D gene ambiguous. This CDR3 region has 12 residues. With 2 bases removed from V and 4 bases from J, the gap between germline ends came to 3 bases. CDR3 region: CASSLQNQPQHF. CDR3 DNA sequence: TGTGCCAGCAGTTTACAGAATCAGCCCCAGCATTTT.

The rearrangement joins TRBV12-3 or TRBV12-4 to TRBJ2-3; TRBD2 matches 12 bases. The V segment lost 6 bases and the J segment 2 bases; nucleotides outside the gene matches: 6. This CDR3 comprises 16 residues. CDR3 in DNA: TGTGCCAGCAGGTTCACTAGCGGGGGGCCCACAGATACGCAGTATTTT. Protein product: CASRFTSGGPTDTQYF.

The chain combines TRBV6-2 or TRBV6-3 with TRBJ2-7; D gene unclear. The CDR3 is 13 amino acids. Germline V lookup: CDR1 MNHEY, CDR2 SVGEGT. The germline V and J ends were trimmed by 5 bases and 7 bases, with 15 bases remaining between them. The DNA of the CDR3 is TGTGCCAGCAGTAGCCCCGACCAACGGGAGCAGTACTTC. Protein sequence: CASSSPDQREQYF.

There are many counts of this clonotype. V and J are TRBV20-1 and TRBJ2-3; 8 nucleotides agree with TRBD2. Germline trimming cut 8 bases from V and 4 bases from J; bases unmatched to any gene: 17. The V gene's germline CDR1 is DFQATT and CDR2 SNEGSKA (reference sequence). This CDR3 comprises 16 residues. The CDR3 DNA reads as TGCAGTACAAATCCCCGGGGACTAGGGGGTTCAGATACGCAGTATTTT. Translated, it gives CSTNPRGLGGSDTQYF.

This clonotype was found a few times. The chain couples TRBV7-2 to TRBJ2-7; D might be TRBD1 or TRBD2, each matching 5 bases. This CDR3 has 13 amino acids. CDR1 SGHTA and CDR2 FQGNSA come from the germline V gene. V dropped 4 bases and J dropped 3 bases, with 10 bases sitting between them. The CDR3 loop reads CASSSRDGYEQYF. The CDR3, as DNA: TGTGCCAGCAGCTCCCGGGACGGCTACGAGCAGTACTTC.

This clonotype was observed a few times. DNA of the CDR3: TGCAGCGTCTTCATGAACACTGAAGCTTTCTTT. This gives the protein CSVFMNTEAFF. The V and J genes are TRBV29-1 and TRBJ1-1; D is unclear. Germline CDR1 is SQVTM and CDR2 is ANQGSEA. This CDR3 has 11 amino acids. The V end lost 6 bases, the J end lost 0 bases, and 5 bases lay between the germline ends.

The chain has TRBV29-1 and TRBJ2-7, with a possible D match to TRBD2 (6 bases). The CDR3 is 12 residues long. The V gene lost 6 bases and the J gene lost 5 bases, with 14 bases spanning the gap. Germline V gene sequence: CDR1 SQVTM, CDR2 ANQGSEA. CDR3 region: CSVPAGYHEQYF. CDR3 nucleotides: TGCAGCGTCCCTGCGGGGTACCACGAGCAGTACTTC.

This clonotype was picked up a small number of times. V and J are TRBV4-2 and TRBJ2-5; weak D call: TRBD2 (5 bases). This CDR3 has 16 residues. Germline V CDR1 and CDR2: LGHNA, YNFKEQ. Between the trimmed V and J ends, which lost 4 bases and 2 bases, there was a span of 17 bases. The CDR3 reads CASSLLGRGDQETQYF. CDR3 nucleotides: TGTGCCAGCAGCCTCCTCGGCCGGGGAGATCAAGAGACCCAGTACTTC.

This clonotype was seen only a few times. V gene TRBV6-1 combines with J gene TRBJ2-1, with a weak D call TRBD2 (6 bases). The CDR3 sequence is 11 residues long. Germline CDR1 is MNHNS and CDR2 is SASEGT. The germline V and J ends were trimmed by 8 bases and 13 bases, with 15 bases remaining between them. The CDR3 is CASEGLPPQFF. CDR3 nucleotide sequence: TGTGCCAGCGAGGGACTGCCTCCCCAGTTCTTC.

This rearrangement joins TRBV2 to TRBJ2-2; 8 bases align to TRBD2. The length of the CDR3 is 15 residues. V lost 11 bases and J lost 5; bases outside the gene matches: 13. Germline V lookup: CDR1 SNHLY, CDR2 FYNNEI. CDR3 amino acids: CASGGPAGRTGELFF. CDR3 coding DNA: TGTGCCTCGGGGGGGCCAGCCGGAAGGACCGGGGAGCTGTTTTTT.

The chain couples TRBV7-9 to TRBJ1-4; no clear D gene. Germline values: CDR1 SEHNR, CDR2 FQNEAQ (reference sequence). CDR3 length: 15 amino acids. V was trimmed by 5 bases and J by 5 bases, leaving 15 bases between them. The CDR3 DNA sequence: TGTGCCAGCAGCCTCCCCTCCGTAGTAAATGAAAAACTGTTTTTT. Translated: CASSLPSVVNEKLFF.

This clonotype was seen a handful of times. The V and J genes are TRBV6-5 and TRBJ2-7; 12 bases line up with TRBD1. Germline V gives CDR1 MNHEY, CDR2 SVGAGI. CDR3 size: 16 residues. V dropped 3 bases and J dropped 3; count of bases not matched to a gene: 6. CDR3 protein: CASSYRGTGGRYEQYF. In DNA, the CDR3 is TGTGCCAGCAGTTATCGAGGGACAGGGGGCCGCTACGAGCAGTACTTC.

The chain combines TRBV7-2 with TRBJ2-7, with D perhaps matching TRBD2 (6 bases). The CDR3 runs to 15 residues. Germline V CDR1 and CDR2: SGHTA, FQGNSA. V was trimmed by 3 bases and J by 1 base, leaving 13 bases between them. The CDR3 DNA follows: TGTGCCAGCAGCTTTCGGAGGGTCGGGTCCTACGAGCAGTACTTC. Amino acid sequence: CASSFRRVGSYEQYF.

The CDR3 bases are TGTGCCTGGAGTGCCCGACTAGCCCTACGCACAGATACGCAGTATTTT. Translation: CAWSARLALRTDTQYF. The chain links TRBV30 to TRBJ2-3; 7 nucleotides agree with TRBD2. CDR1 is GTSNPN and CDR2 is SVGIG in the germline V gene (reference sequence). The CDR3 contains 16 residues. V shed 1 base and J 1 base; nucleotides not matched to a gene: 8.

The chain has TRBV9 and TRBJ2-2, with TRBD2 as a possible D gene (6 bases). The germline V and J ends were trimmed by 0 bases and 0 bases, with 6 bases remaining between them. The length of the CDR3 is 15 residues. The germline V gene encodes CDR1 SGDLS and CDR2 YYNGEE. The CDR3 bases are TGTGCCAGCAGCGTAGGGGGGGCGAACACCGGGGAGCTGTTTTTT. Its translation: CASSVGGANTGELFF.

The chain links TRBV6-2 or TRBV6-3 to TRBJ2-7; tentative D call: TRBD1 (6 bases). The CDR3 totals 15 residues. In germline, CDR1 is MNHEY, CDR2 SVGEGT. Trimming took 2 bases from V and 5 from J, leaving 16 bases between them. CDR3 region: CASSYRTAGGHEQYF. The CDR3 region has the DNA TGTGCCAGCAGTTACAGGACAGCCGGCGGGCACGAGCAGTACTTC.

In this sample, this clonotype turned up many times. The chain couples TRBV7-2 to TRBJ2-1; TRBD2 matches 14 bases. The ends lost 3 bases at V and 16 bases at J; junction bases unmatched: 8. The CDR3 covers 14 residues. Germline V CDR1 and CDR2: SGHTA, FQGNSA. The CDR3 bases are TGTGCCAGCAGCTTGTCGGGACTAGCGGGGGAGAAATTCTTC. This encodes CASSLSGLAGEKFF.

In this sample, this clonotype turned up a few times. The rearrangement links TRBV5-1 to TRBJ2-2, with D maybe TRBD2 (6 bases). Germline assignment: CDR1 SGHRS and CDR2 YFSETQ. Trimming stripped 7 bases from V and 4 bases from J, with 20 bases between. The CDR3 has 16 residues. The CDR3 sequence is CASSAGLLVTTGELFF. The CDR3 DNA reads as TGCGCCAGCTCAGCAGGACTACTAGTTACCACCGGGGAGCTGTTTTTT. Together with reference TRBV5-1 and TRBJ2-2, the CDR3 gives the full variable domain: KAGVTQTPRYLIKTRGQQVTLSCSPISGHRSVSWYQQTPGQGLQFLFEYFSETQRNKGNFPGRFSGRQFSNSRSEMNVSTLELGDSALYLCASSAGLLVTTGELFFGEGSRLTVL.

In this sample, this clonotype turned up a few times. This chain connects TRBV5-1 to TRBJ2-5; D might be TRBD2 (5 bases). Trimming removed 0 bases at V and 5 bases at J, with 8 bases between. The CDR3 runs to 13 residues. The germline V gene has CDR1 SGHRS and CDR2 YFSETQ. This chain's CDR3 is CASSLGRMETQYF. CDR3 bases: TGCGCCAGCAGCTTGGGGAGGATGGAGACCCAGTACTTC.

The V call is TRBV12-3 or TRBV12-4, the J call TRBJ1-5, with D unresolved. The V and J ends lost 6 bases and 3 bases respectively, with 9 bases between them. This CDR3 is built from 13 residues. CDR3 in DNA: TGTGCCAGCAGGGAGGGTTCCAATCAGCCCCAGCATTTT. Protein: CASREGSNQPQHF.

The chain is built from TRBV6-1 and TRBJ1-2; TRBD1 aligns across 7 bases. This CDR3 has 14 amino acids. V trimming: 4 bases; J trimming: 0 bases; junction bases outside the gene matches: 2. CDR1 is MNHNS and CDR2 is SASEGT in the germline V gene. Here the CDR3 reads CASSADRANYGYTF. CDR3 in DNA: TGTGCCAGCAGTGCCGACAGGGCTAACTATGGCTACACCTTC.

This chain uses TRBV5-6 with TRBJ2-7, with TRBD1 matching 9 bases. The CDR3 loop spans 13 amino acids. V shed 7 bases, J shed 3 bases, and the junction held 5 bases outside the gene matches. From germline, CDR1 is SGHDT and CDR2 YYEEEE. The CDR3 bases are TGTGCCAGCGGGGTGACAGGGGGCTACGAGCAGTACTTC. This translates into CASGVTGGYEQYF.

Only one count was recorded for this clonotype. The chain links TRBV29-1 to TRBJ2-3; the D is unclear. The CDR3 runs to 11 residues. Looked up from germline, CDR1 is SQVTM and CDR2 is ANQGSEA. Deletions cut 4 bases from V and 2 bases from J, with 4 bases between. Here the CDR3 reads CSVGITDTQYF. DNA for the CDR3: TGCAGCGTTGGAATCACAGATACGCAGTATTTT.

This clonotype was seen more than once but under ten times. The gene calls are TRBV6-1 and TRBJ1-2; tentative D call: TRBD1 (6 bases). Trimming removed 6 bases from V and 4 bases from J, with 15 bases in between. Germline V lookup: CDR1 MNHNS, CDR2 SASEGT. CDR3 length equals 14 residues. CDR3 in DNA: TGTGCCAGCAGCAGAAGGGGGGGGAGCTATGGCTACACCTTC. Its translation: CASSRRGGSYGYTF.

This clonotype was recorded a few times. This sequence joins TRBV20-1 and TRBJ2-1; 13 bases are a match to TRBD2. Germline V gene lookup returns CDR1 DFQATT and CDR2 SNEGSKA (reference sequence). The CDR3 runs to 16 residues. With 0 bases clipped from V and 11 bases from J, the junction kept 10 bases outside the gene matches. CDR3 protein: CSARDEGLAGARQQFF. The CDR3 nucleotides are TGCAGTGCTAGAGATGAAGGACTAGCGGGAGCGAGGCAGCAGTTCTTC.

The chain has TRBV5-1 and TRBJ2-5; TRBD1 might be the D (5 bases). This CDR3 contains 14 residues. V was pared by 3 bases and J by 3 bases, with 12 bases between. Per the germline V gene, CDR1 is SGHRS and CDR2 is YFSETQ. Written as DNA, the CDR3 is TGCGCCAGCAGCTCCACAGGTGTGGAAGAGACCCAGTACTTC. Its protein is CASSSTGVEETQYF.